What follows are 24 T cell receptor beta chains derived from one specimen sequenced in a study of Tregs in tolerant kidney transplant recipients. Repertoires were generated with immunoSEQ multiplex PCR, while TCRdb's copy carries only in-frame clones and drops some. The table has under 90,000 clones, roughly 90% seen once; the top ten hold 1.5% to 2%. Recipients received nonmyeloablative bone marrow transplants from related graft donors, with transient mixed chimerism. The sequences come from CD4+ T cells from blood (PBMCs), collected 24 months after the transplant. Receptors originate from a human patient who received a combined kidney and bone marrow transplant. A subset of T cells may come from the graft donor.

The CDR3 is CASSYERGVQETQYF. The DNA of the CDR3 is TGTGCCAGCAGTTACGAGCGGGGTGTCCAAGAGACCCAGTACTTC. The chain couples TRBV6-5 to TRBJ2-5, with 7 nucleotides matching TRBD2. This CDR3 is 15 amino acids long. Trimming cost V 2 bases and J 1 base; bases outside gene matches: 4. Per the germline V gene, CDR1 is MNHEY and CDR2 is SVGAGI.

CDR3 DNA: TGTGCCAGCAGCAATACAGGGGACGGCACTGAAGCTTTCTTT. Its protein product is CASSNTGDGTEAFF. The chain carries TRBV11-2 and TRBJ1-1; TRBD1 matches at 7 bases. Germline loops: CDR1 SGHAT, CDR2 FQNNGV. This CDR3 spans 14 amino acids. Losses at the gene ends were 5 bases for V and 4 bases for J; bases not matched to a gene: 7. Full variable domain (remainder filled in from reference TRBV11-2 and TRBJ1-1): EAGVAQSPRYKIIEKRQSVAFWCNPISGHATLYWYQQILGQGPKLLIQFQNNGVVDDSQLPKDRFSAERLKGVDSTLKIQPAKLEDSAVYLCASSNTGDGTEAFFGQGTRLTVV.

The rearrangement links TRBV7-3 to TRBJ2-3; 9 bases align to TRBD1. Germline values: CDR1 SGHTA, CDR2 FQGTGA. The CDR3 spans 14 residues. V lost 5 bases to trimming and J lost 4 bases; unmatched junction nucleotides: 4. The CDR3 spells CASSTDRGPDTQYF. CDR3 DNA sequence: TGTGCCAGCAGCACGGACAGGGGCCCAGATACGCAGTATTTT.

In its sample, this clone was seen a few times. The chain links TRBV7-2 to TRBJ1-4; D uncertain. The germline gives CDR1 SGHTA, CDR2 FQGNSA. Trimming shortened V by 5 bases and J by 8 bases, and 12 bases separated the two germline ends. The CDR3 totals 13 residues. The CDR3 protein is CASSQWTGEKLFF. For the CDR3, the DNA is TGTGCCAGCAGCCAGTGGACGGGGGAAAAACTGTTTTTT.

This clone is a singleton in its sample. The chain employs TRBV7-2 and TRBJ1-5; D ambiguous. V lost 0 bases to trimming and J lost 4 bases, with 7 bases between them. The CDR3 is made up of 14 amino acids. Germline V gene lookup returns CDR1 SGHTA and CDR2 FQGNSA. The chain's CDR3 is CASSLASGNQPQHF. CDR3 bases: TGTGCCAGCAGCTTAGCTTCAGGTAATCAGCCCCAGCATTTT.

This rearrangement joins TRBV2 to TRBJ2-7, with D tentatively TRBD2 (6 bases). This CDR3 contains 12 residues. Germline V lookup: CDR1 SNHLY, CDR2 FYNNEI. The V gene lost 11 bases and the J gene lost 0 bases, with 11 bases spanning the gap. The CDR3 region has the DNA TGTGCCGGGGGGACCGTCTCCTACGAGCAGTACTTC. Translation gives CAGGTVSYEQYF.

The chain combines TRBV6-4 with TRBJ2-3, with 8 nucleotides matching TRBD2. With V trimmed by 5 bases and J by 5 bases, 9 bases remained unmatched. CDR3 length: 15 amino acids. CDR1 MRHNA and CDR2 SNTAGT come from the germline V gene. The CDR3 DNA reads as TGTGCCAGCAGTATGGACCGGGGGGGTGAAGATACGCAGTATTTT. Its protein is CASSMDRGGEDTQYF.

The chain combines TRBV14 with TRBJ2-1; 7 bases are a match to TRBD2. Germline V gene data show CDR1 as SGHDN and CDR2 as FVKESK. The CDR3 extends over 16 amino acids. V shed 2 bases, J shed 4 bases, and the junction held 8 bases outside the gene matches. As DNA, the CDR3 is TGTGCCAGCAGCCAAACTTCGACTAGCAGGTACAATGAGCAGTTCTTC. The encoded protein is CASSQTSTSRYNEQFF.

J is TRBJ2-5 and V is TRBV7-2; tentatively, D is TRBD1 (6 bases). Germline V gene lookup returns CDR1 SGHTA and CDR2 FQGNSA. V lost 5 bases and J 2 bases, leaving 12 bases between the germline ends. This CDR3 comprises 14 residues. CDR3 protein: CASSIGQRQETQYF. CDR3 DNA sequence: TGTGCCAGCAGCATCGGACAGAGACAAGAGACCCAGTACTTC.

This clone has a single count. CDR3 sequence reads: CASSVAPGTEAFF. CDR3 DNA sequence: TGTGCCAGCAGCGTAGCACCGGGCACTGAAGCTTTCTTT. The chain combines TRBV9 with TRBJ1-1; no clear D. CDR1 is SGDLS and CDR2 is YYNGEE in the germline V gene. The CDR3 is made up of 13 amino acids. V shed 0 bases and J shed 4 bases, with 7 bases lying between them.

The V call is TRBV18, the J call TRBJ1-2, with D maybe TRBD1 (5 bases). Germline V gene sequence: CDR1 KGHSH, CDR2 LQKENI. This CDR3 comprises 15 residues. With 3 bases removed from V and 8 bases from J, the gap between germline ends came to 19 bases. Written as DNA, the CDR3 is TGTGCCAGCTCACCGCCCGGGGGGTGGTTTCCCGGCTACACCTTC. Protein: CASSPPGGWFPGYTF.

The rearrangement uses TRBV25-1 and TRBJ2-3; TRBD1 is a possible D gene (6 bases). V gave up 2 bases and J gave up 12 bases, with 27 bases separating them. The CDR3 is made up of 17 amino acids. Per the germline V gene, CDR1 is MGHDK and CDR2 is SYGVNS. CDR3 sequence (DNA): TGTGCCAGCAGTGAAACCCCGTTATTGGCAGGGGTAACCCAACAGTATTTT. This gives the protein CASSETPLLAGVTQQYF. The whole variable domain, filled in from reference TRBV25-1 and TRBJ2-3, reads EADIYQTPRYLVIGTGKKITLECSQTMGHDKMYWYQQDPGMELHLIHYSYGVNSTEKGDLSSESTVSRIRTEHFPLTLESARPSHTSQYLCASSETPLLAGVTQQYFGPGTRLTVL.

The chain is built from TRBV7-9 and TRBJ1-2, with 7 positions matching TRBD1. Germline lookup yields CDR1 SEHNR and CDR2 FQNEAQ (reference sequence). The CDR3 sequence is 10 residues long. The V and J ends lost 8 bases and 12 bases, in that order; junction bases with no gene match: 6. CDR3 sequence: CASGSTGNTF. In nucleotides, the CDR3 is TGTGCCAGCGGCTCGACAGGGAACACCTTC.

This clone was seen just once. The V and J genes are TRBV4-1 and TRBJ2-1; 8 nucleotides match TRBD2. The CDR3 loop spans 17 amino acids. V gave up 0 bases and J gave up 2 bases; unmatched junction bases: 6. In germline, CDR1 is MGHRA, CDR2 YSYEKL. CDR3 DNA sequence: TGCGCCAGCAGCCAAGAGGGTCTAGCGGGCCCCTACAATGAGCAGTTCTTC. This gives the protein CASSQEGLAGPYNEQFF.

The genes are TRBV30 and TRBJ1-5, with D possibly being TRBD1 (5 bases). The CDR3 contains 13 residues. Germline assignment: CDR1 GTSNPN and CDR2 SVGIG (reference sequence). Trimming pared 4 bases from V and 2 bases from J, leaving 9 bases between. CDR3 sequence: CAWKQDRNQPQHF. CDR3 coding DNA: TGTGCCTGGAAACAGGACCGCAATCAGCCCCAGCATTTT.

The chain links TRBV28 to TRBJ2-5; 9 nucleotides line up with TRBD1. The CDR3 is 12 residues long. Germline V gene lookup returns CDR1 MDHEN and CDR2 SYDVKM. V was clipped by 5 bases and J by 11 bases; unmatched bases: 6. This chain's CDR3 is CASSQQGARQYF. CDR3 sequence (DNA): TGTGCCAGCAGTCAACAGGGGGCAAGGCAGTACTTC. Complete variable domain (other parts from reference TRBV28 and TRBJ2-5): DVKVTQSSRYLVKRTGEKVFLECVQDMDHENMFWYRQDPGLGLRLIYFSYDVKMKEKGDIPEGYSVSREKKERFSLILESASTNQTSMYLCASSQQGARQYFGPGTRLLVL.

In this sample, this clone turned up a few times. The rearrangement joins TRBV19 to TRBJ1-1, with TRBD1 as a possible D gene (5 bases). V lost 6 bases and J 8 bases, leaving 10 bases between the germline ends. The length of the CDR3 is 11 residues. Germline V gene data show CDR1 as LNHDA and CDR2 as SQIVND (reference sequence). The CDR3 is CASRQGLEAFF. In DNA, the CDR3 is TGTGCCAGTAGGCAGGGTTTGGAAGCTTTCTTT. Supplemented by reference TRBV19 and TRBJ1-1, the full variable domain reads DGGITQSPKYLFRKEGQNVTLSCEQNLNHDAMYWYRQDPGQGLRLIYYSQIVNDFQKGDIAEGYSVSREKKESFPLTVTSAQKNPTAFYLCASRQGLEAFFGQGTRLTVV.

The V and J genes are TRBV19 and TRBJ2-1, with D maybe TRBD1 (6 bases). The CDR3 is 19 amino acids. Trimming shortened V by 4 bases and J by 1 base, and 23 bases separated the two germline ends. Germline CDR1 reads LNHDA; CDR2 reads SQIVND (reference sequence). This CDR3 reads CASSRTGFESLRSYNEQFF. DNA for the CDR3: TGTGCCAGTAGTAGAACAGGGTTTGAGTCTCTGAGGTCCTACAATGAGCAGTTCTTC.

V usage is TRBV29-1 and J usage is TRBJ2-7, with 10 bases aligning to TRBD1. The CDR3 is made up of 14 amino acids. The germline gives CDR1 SQVTM, CDR2 ANQGSEA. The V segment lost 6 bases and the J segment 4 bases; nucleotides outside the gene matches: 9. The CDR3, as DNA: TGCAGCGTGGCCTCGGACAGGGGGGTTTACGAGCAGTACTTC. Translated: CSVASDRGVYEQYF.

This chain joins TRBV7-2 and TRBJ2-3; 8 bases are a match to TRBD2. Germline loops: CDR1 SGHTA, CDR2 FQGNSA. V dropped 11 bases and J dropped 6; count of bases not matched to a gene: 10. This CDR3 region has 13 residues. The CDR3 is CAPPGLVSDTQYF. Written as DNA, the CDR3 is TGTGCCCCACCGGGACTAGTTTCTGATACGCAGTATTTT. The whole variable domain, filled in from reference TRBV7-2 and TRBJ2-3, reads GAGVSQSPSNKVTEKGKDVELRCDPISGHTALYWYRQSLGQGLEFLIYFQGNSAPDKSGLPSDRFSAERTGGSVSTLTIQRTQQEDSAVYLCAPPGLVSDTQYFGPGTRLTVL.

The chain combines TRBV7-3 with TRBJ2-3; 8 nucleotides align to TRBD2. CDR1 and CDR2 from the germline V gene are SGHTA and FQGTGA. The J segment lost 2 bases and the V segment lost 5 bases, leaving 6 bases of the junction unmatched. The CDR3 sequence is 15 residues long. The CDR3 reads CASSLLGGVTDTQYF. The CDR3 DNA sequence: TGTGCCAGCAGCCTCCTCGGGGGGGTCACAGATACGCAGTATTTT. The complete variable domain, with remaining parts taken from reference TRBV7-3 and TRBJ2-3, reads GAGVSQTPSNKVTEKGKYVELRCDPISGHTALYWYRQSLGQGPEFLIYFQGTGAADDSGLPNDRFFAVRPEGSVSTLKIQRTERGDSAVYLCASSLLGGVTDTQYFGPGTRLTVL.

This chain joins TRBV10-3 and TRBJ2-7, with 8 nucleotides matching TRBD2. The CDR3 totals 13 residues. Germline trimming cut 6 bases from V and 6 bases from J; bases unmatched to any gene: 7. Germline-derived CDR1 and CDR2 are ENHRY and SYGVKD. The CDR3 region has the DNA TGTGCCATCAGCCTTGGACTAGCCAGCGAGCAGTACTTC. The encoded protein is CAISLGLASEQYF.

V usage is TRBV6-5 and J usage is TRBJ2-3; weak D call: TRBD1 (6 bases). The V and J ends lost 7 bases and 0 bases respectively, with 11 bases between them. Germline CDR1 and CDR2: MNHEY and SVGAGI. The CDR3 extends over 14 amino acids. The CDR3 is CASKDSASTDTQYF. In DNA form, the CDR3 reads TGTGCCAGCAAGGACAGCGCTAGCACAGATACGCAGTATTTT.

The CDR3 DNA sequence: TGCGCCAGCAGCACTCTAAAGGACAGGGGGTATTTTTTCGTTCGAAACACCATATATTTT. Its translation is CASSTLKDRGYFFVRNTIYF. The gene calls are TRBV5-1 and TRBJ1-3, with 10 bases aligning to TRBD1. Unmatched junction bases numbered 21, after V lost 4 bases and J lost 5 bases. Germline assignment: CDR1 SGHRS and CDR2 YFSETQ. CDR3 length: 20 amino acids.